The table lists the clone carrying this T cell receptor beta chain with a count of one. Antigen specificity is unknown. The CDR3 runs 14 residues. Trimming cost V 4 bases and J 5 bases, with 11 bases left between them. CDR1 is LGHNA and CDR2 is YSLEER in the germline V gene. This specimen belongs to a study of shared clonotypes between healthy human individuals. For the study at large: The study drew on two women and a few men aged 18 to 49 as donors. Study-level results: Sorted-subset sequencing was shown by rarefaction to be incomplete despite large depth. Deeper or shallower sequencing was expected to change how clonotypes are shared among donors.

Researchers reported that CD8 memory united CD45RO+ cells with CCR7-negative CD45RA+ TemRA cells. The protocol was immunoSEQ multiplex PCR, while the TCRdb copy is restricted to in-frame clones and leaves out a portion. The table has roughly 720,000 clones, about 92% seen once. The sample comprised memory CD8+ T cells from PBMCs. Subset of the sample: CD45RO+ cells pooled with CCR7-negative TemRA cells. The chain links TRBV4-3 to TRBJ2-2; tentative D call: TRBD1 (5 bases). This TCR was recovered from a man between 18 and 35 years old in good health. Some clones in this sample may be carry-over from other donors' samples. As DNA, the CDR3 is TGCGCCAGCAGCCCGGAGACAGTTACCGGGGAGCTGTTTTTT. Encoded protein: CASSPETVTGELFF.